This T cell receptor (beta chain) emerged from a study of blood T cell repertoires in COVID-19. As originally analysed: Reference gene primer amplification in the assay estimated nucleated cell counts. This table comes from immunoSEQ multiplex PCR, and its TCRdb copy is limited to in-frame clones, with some not included. D and trimming come from the DNA, and the V and J calls and clone size come from that table. The table lists more than 200,000 clones, about 88% of them singletons. Germline V gene data show CDR1 as SGHNT and CDR2 as YYREEE (reference sequence). The CDR3 consists of 15 residues. V lost 4 bases and J 4 bases, leaving 17 bases between the germline ends.

The rearrangement joins TRBV5-4 to TRBJ1-1; possible D gene TRBD1, 6 bases. This TCR was sampled from a man aged 25 to 45 with active or convalescent COVID-19. Sequencing used peripheral blood. The CDR3 region is CASSPTGGAGTEAFF. The CDR3 DNA reads TGTGCCAGCAGCCCTACGGGGGGCGCGGGCACTGAAGCTTTCTTT.